This entry concerns a single T cell receptor (beta chain). The antigen remains undetermined. Lacking the conserved final phenylalanine or tryptophan, this CDR3 likely reflects a read error. A constant-region primer primed TCR beta cDNA synthesis from around 500 ng of total RNA. Slightly modified ARM-PCR, run as three nested multiplex PCR rounds, produced the TCR beta libraries. Primers for the first two PCR rounds were TRBV1-TRBV30 forward primers and a C-beta reverse primer (roughly 10 cycles per round). TCRdb redid the calling of the multiplex PCR reads with MiXCR, one entry per CDR3 protein. The sample has approximately 74,000 distinct CDR3 sequences, 70% to 75% seen once. Joint extraction of RNA and DNA used about 17-31 mg of bulk tissue that was unsorted. The sample originates from a study of tumor-infiltrating lymphocytes in primary liver carcinoma. General study findings and limits: Researchers report that only about 8-24% of top clones turned up in all five tumor regions. Tumor specimens were characterized by a significantly higher top-250-clone fraction than blood (p = 0.039).

Germline V gene sequence: CDR1 LGHNA, CDR2 YNFKEQ. The CDR3 covers 17 residues. The sequence was collected from a woman aged 60 to 75 with primary liver carcinoma and hepatitis B virus infection. The sample comprised liver tumor tissue from sampling region 4. Subset described: tumor region T4, right-lateral pole. This sequence joins TRBV4-2 and TRBJ2-5; D may be TRBD2 (6 bases). Written as DNA, the CDR3 is TGTGCCAGCAGCCAAACCGCGACTAGGAATGTCCCAGAGATCCAGTACTCC. It translates to CASSQTATRNVPEIQYS.